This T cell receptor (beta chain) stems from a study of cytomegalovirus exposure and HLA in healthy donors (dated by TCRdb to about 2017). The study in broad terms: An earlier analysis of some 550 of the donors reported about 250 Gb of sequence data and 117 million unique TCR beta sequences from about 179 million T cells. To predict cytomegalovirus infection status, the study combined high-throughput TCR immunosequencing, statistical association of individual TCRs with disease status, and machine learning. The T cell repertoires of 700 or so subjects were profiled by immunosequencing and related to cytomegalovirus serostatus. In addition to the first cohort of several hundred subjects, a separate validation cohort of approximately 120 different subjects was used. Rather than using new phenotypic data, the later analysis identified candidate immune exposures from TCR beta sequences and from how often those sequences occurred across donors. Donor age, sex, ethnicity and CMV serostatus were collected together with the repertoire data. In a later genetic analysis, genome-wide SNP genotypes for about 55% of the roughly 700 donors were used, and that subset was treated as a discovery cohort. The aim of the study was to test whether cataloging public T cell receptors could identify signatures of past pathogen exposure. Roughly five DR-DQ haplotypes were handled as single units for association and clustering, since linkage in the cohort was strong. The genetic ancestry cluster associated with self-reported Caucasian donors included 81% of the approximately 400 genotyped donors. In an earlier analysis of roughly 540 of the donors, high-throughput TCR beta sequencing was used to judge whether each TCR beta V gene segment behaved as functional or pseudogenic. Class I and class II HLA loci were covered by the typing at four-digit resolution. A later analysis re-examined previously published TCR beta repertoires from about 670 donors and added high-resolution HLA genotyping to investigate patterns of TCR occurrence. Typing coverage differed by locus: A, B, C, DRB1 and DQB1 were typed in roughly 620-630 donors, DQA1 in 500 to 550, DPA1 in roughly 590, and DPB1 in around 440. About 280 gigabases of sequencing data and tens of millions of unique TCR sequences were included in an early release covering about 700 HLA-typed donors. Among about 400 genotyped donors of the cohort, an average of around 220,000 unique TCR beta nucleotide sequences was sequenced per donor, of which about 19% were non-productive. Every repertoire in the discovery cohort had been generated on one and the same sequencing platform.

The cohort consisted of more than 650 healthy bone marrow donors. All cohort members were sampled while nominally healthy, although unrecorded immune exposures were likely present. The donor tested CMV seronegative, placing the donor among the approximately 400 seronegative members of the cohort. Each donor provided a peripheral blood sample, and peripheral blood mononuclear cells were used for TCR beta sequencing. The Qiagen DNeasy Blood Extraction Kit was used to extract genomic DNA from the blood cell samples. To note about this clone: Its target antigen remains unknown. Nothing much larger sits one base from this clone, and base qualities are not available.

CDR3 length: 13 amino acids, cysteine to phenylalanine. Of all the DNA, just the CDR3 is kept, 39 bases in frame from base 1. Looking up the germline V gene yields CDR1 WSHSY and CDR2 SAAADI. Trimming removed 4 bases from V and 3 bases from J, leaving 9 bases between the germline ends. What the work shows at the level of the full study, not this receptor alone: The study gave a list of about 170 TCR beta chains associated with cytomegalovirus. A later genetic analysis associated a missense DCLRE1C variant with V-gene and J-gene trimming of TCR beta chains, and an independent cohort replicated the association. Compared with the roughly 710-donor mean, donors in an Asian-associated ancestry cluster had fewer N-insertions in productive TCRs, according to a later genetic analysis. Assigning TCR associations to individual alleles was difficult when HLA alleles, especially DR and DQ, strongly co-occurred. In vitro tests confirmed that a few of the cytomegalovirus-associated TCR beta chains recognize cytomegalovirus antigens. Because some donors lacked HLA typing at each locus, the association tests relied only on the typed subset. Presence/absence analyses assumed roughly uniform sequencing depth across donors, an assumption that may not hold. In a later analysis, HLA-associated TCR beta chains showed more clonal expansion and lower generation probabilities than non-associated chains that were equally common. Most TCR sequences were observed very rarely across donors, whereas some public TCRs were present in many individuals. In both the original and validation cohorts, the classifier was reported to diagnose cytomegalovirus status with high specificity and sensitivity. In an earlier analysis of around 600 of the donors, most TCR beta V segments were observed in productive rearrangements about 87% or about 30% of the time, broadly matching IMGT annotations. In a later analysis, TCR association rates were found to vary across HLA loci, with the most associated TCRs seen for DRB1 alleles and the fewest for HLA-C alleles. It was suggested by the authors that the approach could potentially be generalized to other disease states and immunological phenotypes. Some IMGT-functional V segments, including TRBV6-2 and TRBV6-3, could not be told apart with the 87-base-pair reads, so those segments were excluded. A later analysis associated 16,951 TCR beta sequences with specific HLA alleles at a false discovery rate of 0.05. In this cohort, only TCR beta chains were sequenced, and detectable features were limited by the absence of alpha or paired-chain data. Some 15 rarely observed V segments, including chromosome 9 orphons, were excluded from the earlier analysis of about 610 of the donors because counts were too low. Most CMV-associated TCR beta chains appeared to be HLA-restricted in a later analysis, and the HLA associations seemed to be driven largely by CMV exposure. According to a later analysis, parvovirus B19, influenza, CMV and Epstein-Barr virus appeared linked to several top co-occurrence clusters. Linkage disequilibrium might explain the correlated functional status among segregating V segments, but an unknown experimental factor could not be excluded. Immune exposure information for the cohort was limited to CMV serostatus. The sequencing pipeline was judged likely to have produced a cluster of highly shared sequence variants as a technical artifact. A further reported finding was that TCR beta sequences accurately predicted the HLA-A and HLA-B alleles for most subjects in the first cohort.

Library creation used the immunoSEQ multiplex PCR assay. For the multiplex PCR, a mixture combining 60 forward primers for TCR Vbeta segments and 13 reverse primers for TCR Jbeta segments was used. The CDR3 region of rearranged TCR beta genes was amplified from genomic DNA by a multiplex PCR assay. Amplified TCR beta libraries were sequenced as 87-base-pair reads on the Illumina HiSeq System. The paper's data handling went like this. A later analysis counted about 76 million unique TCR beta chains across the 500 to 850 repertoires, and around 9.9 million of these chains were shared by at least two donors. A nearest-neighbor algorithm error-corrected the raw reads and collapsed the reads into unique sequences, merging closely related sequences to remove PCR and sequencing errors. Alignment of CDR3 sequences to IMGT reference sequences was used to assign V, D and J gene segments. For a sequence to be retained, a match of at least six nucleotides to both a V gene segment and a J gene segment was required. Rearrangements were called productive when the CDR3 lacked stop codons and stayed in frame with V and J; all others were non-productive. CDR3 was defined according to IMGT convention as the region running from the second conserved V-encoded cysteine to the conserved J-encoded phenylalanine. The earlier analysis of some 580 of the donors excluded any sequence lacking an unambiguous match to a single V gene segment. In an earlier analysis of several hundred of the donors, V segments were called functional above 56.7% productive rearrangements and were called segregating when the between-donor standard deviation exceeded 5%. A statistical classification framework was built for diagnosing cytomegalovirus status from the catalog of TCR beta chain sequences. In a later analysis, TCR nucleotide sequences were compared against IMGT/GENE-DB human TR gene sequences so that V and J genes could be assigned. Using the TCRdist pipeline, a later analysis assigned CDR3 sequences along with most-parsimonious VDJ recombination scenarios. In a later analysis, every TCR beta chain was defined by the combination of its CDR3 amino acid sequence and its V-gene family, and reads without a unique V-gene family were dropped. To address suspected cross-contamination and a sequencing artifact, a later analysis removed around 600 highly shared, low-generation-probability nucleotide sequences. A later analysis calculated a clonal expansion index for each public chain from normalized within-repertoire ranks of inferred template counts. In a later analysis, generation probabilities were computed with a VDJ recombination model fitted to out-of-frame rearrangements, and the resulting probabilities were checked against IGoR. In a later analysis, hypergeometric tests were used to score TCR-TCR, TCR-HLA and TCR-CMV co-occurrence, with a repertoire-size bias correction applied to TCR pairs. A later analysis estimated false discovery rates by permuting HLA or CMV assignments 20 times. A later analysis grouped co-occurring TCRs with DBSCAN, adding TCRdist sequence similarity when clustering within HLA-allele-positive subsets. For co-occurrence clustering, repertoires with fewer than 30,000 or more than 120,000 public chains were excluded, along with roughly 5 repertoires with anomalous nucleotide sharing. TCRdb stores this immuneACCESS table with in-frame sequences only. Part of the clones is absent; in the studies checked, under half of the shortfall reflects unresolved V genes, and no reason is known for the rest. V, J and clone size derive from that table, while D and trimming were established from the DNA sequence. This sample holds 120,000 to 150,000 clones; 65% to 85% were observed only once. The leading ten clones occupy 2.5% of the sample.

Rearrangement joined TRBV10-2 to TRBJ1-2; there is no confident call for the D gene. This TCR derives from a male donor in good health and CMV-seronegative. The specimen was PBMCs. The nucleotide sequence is TGCGCCAGCAGTGCCCAAGCTTACTATGGCTACACCTTC. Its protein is CASSAQAYYGYTF.